A single sample gave rise to the 18 T cell receptor beta chains below, sequenced in a study of shared clonotypes between healthy human individuals. This table comes from immunoSEQ multiplex PCR, and its TCRdb copy is limited to in-frame clones, with some not included. Of millions of clones in the sample, roughly nine tenths were seen once. The sample taken for sequencing was naive CD4+ T cells sorted from blood. The subset is: CD45RA+ positively selected. The receptors stem from a man younger than 30 in good health.

The V call is TRBV7-2, the J call TRBJ2-3; unclear D gene. Trimming cost V 5 bases and J 2 bases, with 14 bases left between them. CDR1 is SGHTA and CDR2 is FQGNSA in the germline V gene. The CDR3 totals 15 residues. CDR3 loop: CASSIDRYDTDTQYF. The CDR3 DNA sequence: TGTGCCAGCAGCATAGACCGGTACGACACAGATACGCAGTATTTT.

V gene TRBV6-1 combines with J gene TRBJ2-3; D may correspond to TRBD1 or TRBD2 (6 bases each). This CDR3 is built from 16 residues. Per the germline V gene, CDR1 is MNHNS and CDR2 is SASEGT. V dropped 4 bases and J dropped 2 bases, with 16 bases sitting between them. The CDR3 spells CASSGWGAVNTDTQYF. The CDR3 coding sequence is TGTGCCAGCAGTGGATGGGGGGCTGTAAACACAGATACGCAGTATTTT.

This clone has only a few counts. J is TRBJ1-6 and V is TRBV11-2; D not certain. From germline, CDR1 is SGHAT and CDR2 FQNNGV. The CDR3 covers 14 residues. V was pared by 4 bases and J by 2 bases, with 6 bases between. CDR3 sequence: CASSSQPYNSPLHF. CDR3 bases: TGTGCCAGCAGCTCACAACCCTATAATTCACCCCTCCACTTT.

This clone was seen a single time. The chain links TRBV7-2 to TRBJ2-7; D perhaps matches TRBD1 (6 bases). The CDR3 extends over 18 amino acids. The ends were cut back, 1 base at V and 2 bases at J, with 21 bases in the middle. Per germline, CDR1 SGHTA and CDR2 FQGNSA. The CDR3 coding sequence is TGTGCCAGCAGCTTAGTGGCCGGTCGGACAGTTCGGCCCTACGAGCAGTACTTC. Encoded protein: CASSLVAGRTVRPYEQYF.

This chain's CDR3 is CASSFLESEAFF. CDR3 sequence (DNA): TGTGCCAGCAGCTTCTTGGAGAGTGAAGCTTTCTTT. J is TRBJ1-1 and V is TRBV7-9; D remains unclear. The CDR3 loop spans 12 amino acids. V was trimmed by 3 bases and J by 7 bases, leaving 9 bases between them. Germline CDR1 reads SEHNR; CDR2 reads FQNEAQ (reference sequence).

The rearrangement links TRBV5-4 to TRBJ2-3; 9 nucleotides line up with TRBD1. Germline V lookup: CDR1 SGHNT, CDR2 YYREEE (reference sequence). This CDR3 contains 14 residues. After removal of 2 bases from V and 5 bases from J, the junction contained 3 bases not matched to a gene. The CDR3 is CASSFDRGKDTQYF. Written as DNA, the CDR3 is TGTGCCAGCAGCTTTGACAGGGGGAAAGATACGCAGTATTTT.

CDR3 region: CASSDPGPAGEKLFF. The DNA of the CDR3 is TGTGCCAGCAGCGATCCGGGCCCCGCTGGTGAAAAACTGTTTTTT. This chain connects TRBV5-5 to TRBJ1-4, with unresolved D. The CDR3 contains 15 residues. Germline V lookup: CDR1 SGHKS, CDR2 YYEKEE (reference sequence). Trimming left V 4 bases short and J 7 bases short, with 17 bases between.

The chain couples TRBV6-5 to TRBJ1-5, with D uncertain. From germline, CDR1 is MNHEY and CDR2 SVGAGI. V gave up 6 bases and J gave up 1 base, with 13 bases separating them. The CDR3 loop spans 15 amino acids. CDR3 sequence reads: CASRLSSGSNQPQHF. CDR3 nucleotides: TGTGCCAGCAGACTTAGCAGCGGAAGCAATCAGCCCCAGCATTTT.

V and J are TRBV10-3 and TRBJ1-6, with D possibly TRBD1 on 5 matching bases. V lost 6 bases to trimming and J lost 7 bases, with 10 bases between them. CDR1 and CDR2 (germline): ENHRY, SYGVKD. CDR3 length equals 13 residues. CDR3 loop: CAIRGEENSPLHF. DNA of the CDR3: TGTGCCATCAGGGGGGAGGAGAATTCACCCCTCCACTTT.

This chain connects TRBV2 to TRBJ2-2; tentatively, D is TRBD1 (5 bases). This CDR3 spans 15 amino acids. The V gene lost 1 base and the J gene lost 5 bases, with 11 bases spanning the gap. Germline V gene data show CDR1 as SNHLY and CDR2 as FYNNEI. The CDR3 region is CASSEVGPETGELFF. In DNA form, the CDR3 reads TGTGCCAGCAGTGAAGTGGGGCCTGAGACCGGGGAGCTGTTTTTT.

This clone was recorded once. This chain links TRBV18 with TRBJ2-7, with TRBD2 matching 12 bases. The germline V gene has CDR1 KGHSH and CDR2 LQKENI. Trimming took 3 bases from V and 7 from J; bases not matched to a gene: 4. The CDR3 is 14 residues long. DNA for the CDR3: TGTGCCAGCTCACCGACTAGCGGGAGAAGGGAGCAGTACTTC. Its translation is CASSPTSGRREQYF.

This rearrangement joins TRBV4-1 to TRBJ1-5; 7 nucleotides align to TRBD1. CDR3 length equals 16 residues. CDR1 MGHRA and CDR2 YSYEKL come from the germline V gene. J lost 2 bases, V lost 1 base, and 5 bases had no gene match. Written as DNA, the CDR3 is TGCGCCAGCAGCCAAGGGACAGGCCTGGGCAATCAGCCCCAGCATTTT. It encodes CASSQGTGLGNQPQHF.

The J gene is TRBJ1-2, the V gene TRBV6-5, with D unclear. CDR1 and CDR2 from the germline V gene are MNHEY and SVGAGI. The V gene lost 7 bases and the J gene lost 6 bases, with 15 bases spanning the gap. The CDR3 is 13 residues long. The CDR3 is CASTRGREDGYTF. In DNA form, the CDR3 reads TGTGCCAGCACCAGAGGGAGGGAGGATGGCTACACCTTC.

The genes are TRBV11-3 and TRBJ2-2; D uncertain. The CDR3 is 16 residues long. Per the germline V gene, CDR1 is SGHNT and CDR2 is YENEEA. V gave up 4 bases and J gave up 1 base, with 13 bases separating them. The CDR3 loop is CASSSTSRRNTGELFF. CDR3 DNA sequence: TGTGCCAGCAGCTCCACATCTCGAAGGAACACCGGGGAGCTGTTTTTT.

The chain has TRBV7-3 and TRBJ2-2, with 9 nucleotides matching TRBD1. The CDR3 has 16 amino acids. V lost 6 bases to trimming and J lost 1 base; unmatched junction nucleotides: 6. Germline loops: CDR1 SGHTA, CDR2 FQGTGA. As DNA, the CDR3 is TGTGCCAGCAGAAAAACAGGGGGCAGGAACACCGGGGAGCTGTTTTTT. Its protein is CASRKTGGRNTGELFF.

With regard to this clone: Distinct nucleotide sequences in the sample also encode this CDR3. The chain links TRBV5-1 to TRBJ1-3, with 9 bases identical to TRBD1. Germline loops: CDR1 SGHRS, CDR2 YFSETQ. The V segment lost 4 bases and the J segment 4 bases; nucleotides outside the gene matches: 6. The CDR3 sequence is 15 residues long. The CDR3 here is CASSPGQGAGNTIYF. The CDR3 DNA is TGCGCCAGCAGCCCGGGACAGGGCGCAGGAAACACCATATATTTT.

J is TRBJ2-1 and V is TRBV6-1; D perhaps matches TRBD1 (5 bases). The CDR3 spans 15 residues. Germline loops: CDR1 MNHNS, CDR2 SASEGT. V was clipped by 1 base and J by 0 bases, with 7 bases between them. In DNA form, the CDR3 reads TGTGCCAGCAGTGAAGACACAGGCTCCTACAATGAGCAGTTCTTC. This codes for CASSEDTGSYNEQFF.

The genes are TRBV4-1 and TRBJ1-2; weak D call: TRBD1 (6 bases). Trimming left V 3 bases short and J 2 bases short, with 13 bases between. From germline, CDR1 is MGHRA and CDR2 YSYEKL. The CDR3 length is 15 residues. The CDR3 sequence is CASSHPTGTNYGYTF. The CDR3 DNA sequence: TGCGCCAGCAGCCATCCCACAGGGACAAACTATGGCTACACCTTC.